The 5 T cell receptor beta chains presented below share a single source sample, sequenced in a study of read filtering for tumor transcriptome and immune sequencing. From about 400 ng of RNA, a library with molecular barcoded alpha/delta and beta/gamma adaptors was made. TCRdb re-called the reads with MiXCR, one entry per CDR3 protein. The table has 130,000 or so distinct CDR3 sequences, roughly 13% seen once. Input material: a population of CD138-negative cells sorted from bone marrow. Source of these receptors: a donor aged 40 or older with multiple myeloma.

As regards this clonotype: Just one base apart from a much larger clone, this may be a read error. The rearrangement uses TRBV6-6 and TRBJ1-2, with D perhaps TRBD1 (6 bases). The CDR3 is made up of 14 amino acids. CDR1 is MNHNY and CDR2 is SVGAGI in the germline V gene (reference sequence). The CDR3 coding sequence is TGTGCCAGCAGTTACGGGGGCGAGGGCTATGGCTGCACCTTC. It codes for CASSYGGEGYGCTF.

Ten or more counts support this clonotype. The V call is TRBV4-2, the J call TRBJ2-1; possible D gene TRBD2, 6 bases. Germline CDR1 LGHNA, CDR2 YNFKEQ. CDR3 length equals 16 residues. Trimming shortened V by 0 bases and J by 4 bases, and 13 bases separated the two germline ends. The CDR3 DNA sequence: TGTGCCAGCAGCCAAGATCGGGCGGGGACGTACAATGAGCAGTTCTTC. Residues: CASSQDRAGTYNEQFF.

This clonotype was counted ten times or more. The chain carries TRBV7-2 and TRBJ2-1, with TRBD2 matching over 8 bases. Germline V gives CDR1 SGHTA, CDR2 FQGNSA. The J segment lost 2 bases and the V segment lost 5 bases, leaving 2 bases of the junction unmatched. The CDR3 has 14 residues. This CDR3 reads CASSNSGTYNEQFF. CDR3 sequence (DNA): TGTGCCAGCAGCAATAGCGGGACCTACAATGAGCAGTTCTTC.

The chain combines TRBV20-1 with TRBJ1-1, with D uncertain. V lost 5 bases and J lost 1, with 5 bases in between. Germline lookup yields CDR1 DFQATT and CDR2 SNEGSKA (reference sequence). The CDR3 sequence is 11 residues long. CDR3 nucleotide sequence: TGCAGTGCTCCCAGGAACACTGAAGCTTTCTTT. Its translation is CSAPRNTEAFF.

This clonotype appeared many times. V usage is TRBV20-1 and J usage is TRBJ2-3, with 7 bases lining up with TRBD1. Germline lookup yields CDR1 DFQATT and CDR2 SNEGSKA (reference sequence). The CDR3 is 14 amino acids. The J segment lost 1 base and the V segment lost 1 base, leaving 2 bases of the junction unmatched. CDR3 DNA sequence: TGCAGTGCTAGAGCAGGACAGGGCACAGATACGCAGTATTTT. Protein: CSARAGQGTDTQYF.